The entry below describes one T cell receptor beta chain. Data came from immunoSEQ multiplex PCR; TCRdb stores just in-frame clones and leaves some out. This table has about 14,000 clones, around 84% appearing once. Trimming took off 0 bases at V and 4 bases at J, with 13 bases between the two ends. There are 15 residues in the CDR3. Germline CDR1 MNHNY, CDR2 SVGAGI (reference sequence). These data come from a study of PD-1 blockade in classical Hodgkin lymphoma. Each patient's relapse followed autologous stem cell transplantation, and brentuximab vedotin exposure varied. This specimen was peripheral blood mononuclear cells (PBMCs), taken at baseline. The origin of this receptor is a human donor with classical Hodgkin lymphoma. The chain uses TRBV6-6 and TRBJ2-7; D is ambiguous. As DNA, the CDR3 is TGTGCCAGCAGTTACTCGACCAGCCGGCATTACGAGCAGTACTTC. It is translated as CASSYSTSRHYEQYF.